This TCR beta chain originates from a study of cytomegalovirus exposure and HLA in healthy donors (dated 2017 in TCRdb). In the study overall: According to a later analysis, the approximately 120 validation repertoires were produced on the same platform as the roughly 600 repertoires of the first cohort. To predict cytomegalovirus infection status, the study brought together high-throughput TCR immunosequencing, statistical association of individual TCRs with disease status, and machine learning. Besides the first cohort of roughly 640 subjects, a separate validation cohort made up of 120 different subjects was used. The study was designed to test whether signatures of past pathogen exposure could be identified by cataloging public T cell receptors. Overall study results and their limits: In both the original and validation cohorts, the classifier was reported to diagnose cytomegalovirus status with high specificity and sensitivity. A later analysis had no HLA typing for the validation cohort, so co-occurrence there was scored across all 120 repertoires. The study listed 164 TCR beta chains as associated with cytomegalovirus. In a later analysis, TCRs clustered in the first cohort were found to also tend to co-occur in the roughly 130 validation repertoires, with approximately 94% of cluster scores above 0. The authors suggested that the approach could potentially be generalized to other disease states and immunological phenotypes. In vitro tests confirmed that a few of the cytomegalovirus-associated TCR beta chains recognize cytomegalovirus antigens. Most TCR sequences were seen in very few donors, while some public TCRs were found in many individuals.

The method was the immunoSEQ multiplex PCR assay. The study's own analysis went as follows. A statistical classification framework was built for diagnosing cytomegalovirus status from the catalog of TCR beta chain sequences. TCRdb took over this immuneACCESS table, retaining in-frame rearrangements with V and J assigned. Such tables are incomplete; in checked studies, under half of the missing clones stem from an unresolved V gene, and the remainder is unexplained. V, J and clone size were drawn from that table, and D and trimming were deduced from the DNA. The sample yields under 200,000 clones; around nine tenths were counted once. The ten largest clones take up around 10% of the sample. The donors belonged to the validation cohort of 90 to 150 subjects, which was separate from the approximately 700-subject first cohort. As concerns this clone: It lacks a known antigen. No base qualities exist here, and no much larger clone lies one base off it.

In the germline V gene, CDR1 corresponds to KGHSH and CDR2 to LQKENI. The CDR3 numbers 15 residues from cysteine through phenylalanine. CDR3 DNA only is kept here, 45 bases in frame from base 1. V is cut back by 0 bases and J by 7 bases, with 7 bases in the junction unmatched. This sequence uses TRBV18 and TRBJ2-7; 9 of the junction bases match TRBD2. Material: PBMCs. The receptor's source is a woman younger than 35 in good health and CMV-seropositive. The DNA sequence follows: TGTGCCAGCTCACCACCTCGGACGCGGGGGGGGGAGCAGTACTTC. This codes for CASSPPRTRGGEQYF. The full variable domain, with segments outside the CDR3 supplied by the reference TRBV18 and TRBJ2-7 proteins, appears as NAGVMQNPRHLVRRRGQEARLRCSPMKGHSHVYWYRQLPEEGLKFMVYLQKENIIDESGMPKERFSAEFPKEGPSILRIQQVVRGDSAAYFCASSPPRTRGGEQYFGPGTRLTVT.